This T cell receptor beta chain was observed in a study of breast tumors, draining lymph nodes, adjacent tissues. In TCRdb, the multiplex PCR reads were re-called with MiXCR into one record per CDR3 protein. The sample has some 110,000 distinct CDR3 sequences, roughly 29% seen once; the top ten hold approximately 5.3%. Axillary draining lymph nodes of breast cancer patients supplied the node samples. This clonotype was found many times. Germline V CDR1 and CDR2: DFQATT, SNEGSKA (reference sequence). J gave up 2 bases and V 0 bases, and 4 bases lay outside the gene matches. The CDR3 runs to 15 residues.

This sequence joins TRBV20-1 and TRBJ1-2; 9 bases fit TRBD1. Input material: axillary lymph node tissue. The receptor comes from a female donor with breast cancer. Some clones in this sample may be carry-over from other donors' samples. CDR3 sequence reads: CSAREGGTGNYGYTF. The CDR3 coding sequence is TGCAGTGCTAGAGAGGGGGGGACAGGGAACTATGGCTACACCTTC.